This TCR beta chain was sequenced for a study of T cell responses to AZD1222 COVID-19 vaccine (dated by TCRdb to about 2021). Regarding the study in general: AZD1222 recipients with second doses at about 4 weeks or about 12 weeks were pooled, because spike-specific TCR depth and breadth did not differ between schedules. A total of 233 trial participants underwent TCR sequencing, of whom 207 had received two doses of AZD1222 and roughly 26 had received two doses of the MenACWY control vaccine. Trial participants were enrolled into age subgroups of 18-55, 56-69 and 70-plus years, which contained about 160, 30 and 59 TCR-sequenced participants, respectively. Findings and caveats that apply to the study as a whole: No day 14 peak-response samples were available, so repertoires were characterized only after the peak T cell response. Nearly half of unique spike-specific TCRs reportedly recognized epitopes outside regions mutated in the B.1.351 and B.1.1.7 variants. Conclusions about previously exposed vaccinees are limited, since just 5 to 7 AZD1222 recipients were seropositive for SARS-CoV-2 at baseline. Spike-specific TCR breadth and depth rose significantly after two AZD1222 doses compared with day 0 and with MenACWY recipients. Participants were mostly white British and included more females than males, and it was suggested by the authors that clonal diversity may have been underestimated. The vaccine-associated CD4 TCRs covered the entire spike protein, and the dominant responses fell in regions 160-218 and 743-854. The 56-69-year group was small, and its depth increase did not reach significance, likely because of low power.

The CDR3 regions of human TCRbeta chains were subjected to immunosequencing. The paper's processing steps were these. TCRs in the repertoires were matched against a reference library of SARS-CoV-2-specific TCRs that had been generated with the MIRA antigen-specificity platform. Breadth was defined as the fraction of unique TCRs that were SARS-CoV-2-associated, and depth was defined as the fraction of total T cells that were SARS-CoV-2-associated. Each spike-specific TCR was assigned to its reactive spike region and to a CD4 or CD8 class using the MIRA data. Log10-transformed breadth and depth values were compared by one-way ANOVA with Sidak's multiple comparisons tests. TCRdb re-hosts the immuneACCESS table, in-frame sequences only. Its copies lack some clones; in the studies checked, an unresolved V gene accounts for under half of them, and the cause for the rest is not known. The V and J calls and clone size were taken over from that table, and D and trimming were inferred from the DNA. The sample has tens of thousands of clones on record, roughly 88% of them singletons. Around 20% of the sample is in the top ten clones.

The time point label on this specimen signifies: baseline before first vaccination. Vaccinee samples were obtained from the UK trials COV001 and COV002, which included a single-blind randomized controlled phase 2/3 trial of AZD1222 (ChAdOx1 nCoV-19) in healthy adults. For TCRbeta chain sequencing, PBMC samples were collected from trial participants at day 0 and at day 28 after the second dose. With respect to this clone: Its antigen is not yet known. There are no base qualities to consult, and no much larger clone falls within one base.

CDR1 and CDR2 (ENHRY, SYGVKD) derive from the germline V gene. V is pruned by 3 bases and J by 3 bases, leaving 8 bases of the junction without a gene match. Spanning cysteine to phenylalanine, the CDR3 consists of 16 amino acids. Only the CDR3 DNA is retained, 48 bases long and in frame from the first base. The sequence derives from an adult in good health. The sequence links TRBV10-3 to TRBJ1-3; 7 junctional bases match TRBD1. This material consisted of peripheral blood, taken on day 0 of AZD1222 vaccination. Here is the DNA: TGTGCCATCAGTGACAGAAGACAGGGAGGTGGAAACACCATATATTTT. Its translation reads: CAISDRRQGGGNTIYF.